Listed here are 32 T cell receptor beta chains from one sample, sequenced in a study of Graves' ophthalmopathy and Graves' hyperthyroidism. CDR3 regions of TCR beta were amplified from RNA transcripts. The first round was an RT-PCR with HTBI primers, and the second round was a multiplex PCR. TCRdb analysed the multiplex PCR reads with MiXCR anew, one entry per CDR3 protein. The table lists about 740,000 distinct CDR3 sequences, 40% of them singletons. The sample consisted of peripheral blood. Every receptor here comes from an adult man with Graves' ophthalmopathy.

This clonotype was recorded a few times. The DNA for the CDR3 is TGTGCCAGCAGTGATAGTGCCTCAAATGAAAAACTGTTTTTT. Protein sequence: CASSDSASNEKLFF. The chain uses TRBV25-1 and TRBJ1-4; D is undetermined. Trimming left V 3 bases short and J 5 bases short, with 10 bases between. Germline V gene data show CDR1 as MGHDK and CDR2 as SYGVNS. The CDR3 totals 14 residues.

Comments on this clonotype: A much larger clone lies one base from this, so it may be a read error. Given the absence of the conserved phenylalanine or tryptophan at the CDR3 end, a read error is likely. The CDR3 region is CSVGGGQGAYEQYY. The CDR3 DNA sequence: TGCAGCGTTGGGGGGGGACAGGGAGCCTACGAGCAGTACTAC. This chain links TRBV29-1 with TRBJ2-7, with 9 nucleotides matching TRBD1. V dropped 4 bases and J dropped 2; count of bases not matched to a gene: 6. In germline, CDR1 is SQVTM, CDR2 ANQGSEA. CDR3 length equals 14 residues.

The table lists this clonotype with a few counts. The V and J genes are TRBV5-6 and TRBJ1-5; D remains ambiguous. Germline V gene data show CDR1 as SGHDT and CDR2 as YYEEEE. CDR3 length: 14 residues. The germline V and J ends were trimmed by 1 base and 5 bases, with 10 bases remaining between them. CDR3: CASSLKGMDQPQHF. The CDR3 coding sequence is TGTGCCAGCAGCTTGAAGGGAATGGATCAGCCCCAGCATTTT.

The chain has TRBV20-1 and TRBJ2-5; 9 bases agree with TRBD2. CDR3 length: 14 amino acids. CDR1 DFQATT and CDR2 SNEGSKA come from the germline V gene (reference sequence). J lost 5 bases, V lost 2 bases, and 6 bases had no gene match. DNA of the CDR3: TGCAGTGCTAGATTGACCAGCGGGGGGGAGACCCAGTACTTC. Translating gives CSARLTSGGETQYF.

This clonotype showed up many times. In DNA, the CDR3 is TGTGCCAGCGCGCGGAGTCCCCGGCCTCAGCCCCAGCATTTT. Protein sequence: CASARSPRPQPQHF. The gene calls are TRBV19 and TRBJ1-5; D remains unclear. Germline CDR1 and CDR2: LNHDA and SQIVND (reference sequence). The CDR3 loop spans 14 amino acids. V was clipped by 9 bases and J by 6 bases, with 18 bases between them.

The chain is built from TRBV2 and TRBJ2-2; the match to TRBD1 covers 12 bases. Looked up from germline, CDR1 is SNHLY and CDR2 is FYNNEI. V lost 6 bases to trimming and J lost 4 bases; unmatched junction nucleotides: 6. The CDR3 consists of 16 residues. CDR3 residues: CASRRGTGGGTGELFF. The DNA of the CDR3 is TGTGCCAGCAGGAGGGGGACAGGGGGCGGCACCGGGGAGCTGTTTTTT.

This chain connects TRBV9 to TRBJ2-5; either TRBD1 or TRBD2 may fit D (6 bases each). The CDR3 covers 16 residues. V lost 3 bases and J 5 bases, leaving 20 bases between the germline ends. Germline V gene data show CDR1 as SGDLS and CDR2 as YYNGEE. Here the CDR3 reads CASSATGRSDGETQYF. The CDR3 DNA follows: TGTGCCAGCAGCGCTACAGGGAGGTCGGACGGGGAGACCCAGTACTTC.

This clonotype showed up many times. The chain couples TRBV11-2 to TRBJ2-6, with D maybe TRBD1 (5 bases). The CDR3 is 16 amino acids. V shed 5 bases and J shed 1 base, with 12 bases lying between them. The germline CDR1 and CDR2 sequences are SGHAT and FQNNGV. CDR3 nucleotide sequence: TGTGCCAGCAGCGCCGGCAGGGTATCTGGGGCCAACGTCCTGACTTTC. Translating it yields CASSAGRVSGANVLTF.

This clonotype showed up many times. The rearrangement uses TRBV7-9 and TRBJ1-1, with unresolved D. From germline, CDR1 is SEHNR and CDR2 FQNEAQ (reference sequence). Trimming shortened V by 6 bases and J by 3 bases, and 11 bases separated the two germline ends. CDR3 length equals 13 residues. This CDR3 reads CASRQVRDTEAFF. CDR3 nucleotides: TGTGCCAGCAGGCAAGTCCGAGACACTGAAGCTTTCTTT.

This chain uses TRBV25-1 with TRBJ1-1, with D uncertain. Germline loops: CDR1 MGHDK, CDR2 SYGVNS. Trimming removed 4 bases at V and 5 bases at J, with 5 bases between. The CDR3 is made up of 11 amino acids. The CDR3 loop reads CASSASTEAFF. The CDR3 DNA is TGTGCCAGCAGTGCCTCGACTGAAGCTTTCTTT.

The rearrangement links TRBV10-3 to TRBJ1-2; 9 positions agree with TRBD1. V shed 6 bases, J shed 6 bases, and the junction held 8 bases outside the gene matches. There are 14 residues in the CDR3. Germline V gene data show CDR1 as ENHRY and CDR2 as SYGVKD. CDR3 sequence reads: CAIRADRGNDGYTF. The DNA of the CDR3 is TGTGCCATCAGGGCGGACAGGGGAAATGATGGCTACACCTTC.

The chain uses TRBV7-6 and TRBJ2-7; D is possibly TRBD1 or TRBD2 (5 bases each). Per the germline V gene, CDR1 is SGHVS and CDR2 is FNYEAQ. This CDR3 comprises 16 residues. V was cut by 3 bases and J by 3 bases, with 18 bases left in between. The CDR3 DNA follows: TGTGCCAGCAGCTTGTCGCTGGGGGAGCAGTACTACGAGCAGTACTTC. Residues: CASSLSLGEQYYEQYF. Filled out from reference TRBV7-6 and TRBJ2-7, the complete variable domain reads GAGVSQSPRYKVTKRGQDVALRCDPISGHVSLYWYRQALGQGPEFLTYFNYEAQQDKSGLPNDRFSAERPEGSISTLTIQRTEQRDSAMYRCASSLSLGEQYYEQYFGPGTRLTVT.

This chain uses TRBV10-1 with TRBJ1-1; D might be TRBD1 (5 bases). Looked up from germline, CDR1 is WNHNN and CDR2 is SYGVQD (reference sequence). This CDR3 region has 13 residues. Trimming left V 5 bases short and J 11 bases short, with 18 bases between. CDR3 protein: CASSLNRGVAAFF. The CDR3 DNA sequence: TGCGCCAGCAGTTTAAATAGGGGTGTGGCGGCTTTCTTT.

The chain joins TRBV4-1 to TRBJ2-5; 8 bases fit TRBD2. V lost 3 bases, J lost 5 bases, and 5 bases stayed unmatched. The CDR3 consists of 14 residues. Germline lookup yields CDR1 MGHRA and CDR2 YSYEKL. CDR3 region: CASSQHAGGETQYF. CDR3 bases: TGCGCCAGCAGCCAGCACGCGGGGGGCGAGACCCAGTACTTC.

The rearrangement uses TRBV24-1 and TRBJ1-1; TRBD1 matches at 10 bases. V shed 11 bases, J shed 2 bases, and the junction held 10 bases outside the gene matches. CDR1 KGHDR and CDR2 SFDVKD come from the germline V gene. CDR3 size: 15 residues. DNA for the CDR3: TGTGCCAGACGCGGGACAGGGGCTGTAAACACTGAAGCTTTCTTT. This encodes CARRGTGAVNTEAFF.

The CDR3 DNA reads TGTGCCAGCAGAGGCTGGACGAGAAACACTGAAGCTTTCTTT. Translating it yields CASRGWTRNTEAFF. V is TRBV6-1 and J is TRBJ1-1, with D hard to call. The CDR3 consists of 14 residues. Per germline, CDR1 MNHNS and CDR2 SASEGT. Trimming stripped 6 bases from V and 2 bases from J, with 13 bases between.

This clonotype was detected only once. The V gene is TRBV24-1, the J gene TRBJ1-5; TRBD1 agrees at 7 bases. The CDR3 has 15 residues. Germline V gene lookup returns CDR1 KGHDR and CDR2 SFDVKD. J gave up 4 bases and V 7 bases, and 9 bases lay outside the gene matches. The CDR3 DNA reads TGTGCCACCAGCTTAGTTTGGACAGGAAATCAGCCCCAGCATTTT. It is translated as CATSLVWTGNQPQHF.

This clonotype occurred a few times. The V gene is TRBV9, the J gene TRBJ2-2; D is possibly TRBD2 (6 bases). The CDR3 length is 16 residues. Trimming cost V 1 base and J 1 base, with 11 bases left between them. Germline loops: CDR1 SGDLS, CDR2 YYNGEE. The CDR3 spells CASSVMGGLNTGELFF. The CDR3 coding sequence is TGTGCCAGCAGCGTAATGGGGGGACTGAACACCGGGGAGCTGTTTTTT.

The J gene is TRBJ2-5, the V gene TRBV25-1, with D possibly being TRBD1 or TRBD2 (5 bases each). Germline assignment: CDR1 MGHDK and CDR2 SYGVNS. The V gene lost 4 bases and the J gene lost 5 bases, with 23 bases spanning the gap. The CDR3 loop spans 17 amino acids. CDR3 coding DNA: TGTGCCAGCAGTGCTCTTCTCGGGACCCTCGGTGGGGAGACCCAGTACTTC. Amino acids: CASSALLGTLGGETQYF.

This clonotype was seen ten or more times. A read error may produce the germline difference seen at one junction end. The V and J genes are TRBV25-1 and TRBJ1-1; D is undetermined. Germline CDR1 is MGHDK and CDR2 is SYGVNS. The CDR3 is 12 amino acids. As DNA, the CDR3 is TGTGCCAGCACCCCGATGAAGACTGAAGCTTTCTTT. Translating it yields CASTPMKTEAFF.

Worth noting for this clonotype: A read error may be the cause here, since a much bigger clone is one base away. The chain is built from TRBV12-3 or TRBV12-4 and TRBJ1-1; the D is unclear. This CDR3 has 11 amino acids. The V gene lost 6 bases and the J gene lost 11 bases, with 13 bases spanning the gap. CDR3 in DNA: TGTGCCAGCAGCGAGGGAGGGAGGGCTTTCTTT. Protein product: CASSEGGRAFF.

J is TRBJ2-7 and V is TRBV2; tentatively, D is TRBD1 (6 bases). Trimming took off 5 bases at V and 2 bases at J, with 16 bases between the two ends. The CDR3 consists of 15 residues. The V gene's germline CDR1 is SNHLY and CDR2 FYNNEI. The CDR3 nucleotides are TGTGCCAGCAGTCCGACCCAAGAGGGGGCCTACGAGCAGTACTTC. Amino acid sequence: CASSPTQEGAYEQYF.

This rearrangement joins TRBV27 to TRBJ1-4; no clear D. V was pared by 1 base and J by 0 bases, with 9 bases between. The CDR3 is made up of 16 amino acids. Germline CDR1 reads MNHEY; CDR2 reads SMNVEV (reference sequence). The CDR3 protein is CASSLYTPATNEKLFF. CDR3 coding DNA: TGTGCCAGCAGTTTATATACCCCTGCAACTAATGAAAAACTGTTTTTT. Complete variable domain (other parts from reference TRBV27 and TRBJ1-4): EAQVTQNPRYLITVTGKKLTVTCSQNMNHEYMSWYRQDPGLGLRQIYYSMNVEVTDKGDVPEGYKVSRKEKRNFPLILESPSPNQTSLYFCASSLYTPATNEKLFFGSGTQLSVL.

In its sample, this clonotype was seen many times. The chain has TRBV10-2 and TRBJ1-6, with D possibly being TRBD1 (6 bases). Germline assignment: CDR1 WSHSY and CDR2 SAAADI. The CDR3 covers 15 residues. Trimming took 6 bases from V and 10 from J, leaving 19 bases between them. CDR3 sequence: CASSENRVGISPLHF. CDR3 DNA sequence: TGCGCCAGCAGCGAAAACAGGGTCGGGATATCACCCCTCCACTTT.

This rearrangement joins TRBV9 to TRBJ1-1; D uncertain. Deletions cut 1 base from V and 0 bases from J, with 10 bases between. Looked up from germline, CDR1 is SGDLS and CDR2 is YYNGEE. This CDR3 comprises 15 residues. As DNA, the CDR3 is TGTGCCAGCAGCGTATTTACCGATATGAACACTGAAGCTTTCTTT. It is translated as CASSVFTDMNTEAFF.

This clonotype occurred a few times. The CDR3, as DNA: TGTGCCAGCAGTGGTGTGGTGGAGGGGCAGCCCCAGCATTTT. This sequence encodes CASSGVVEGQPQHF. J is TRBJ1-5 and V is TRBV2, with D possibly being TRBD1 (5 bases). The V and J ends lost 4 bases and 7 bases respectively, with 14 bases between them. Germline V gene lookup returns CDR1 SNHLY and CDR2 FYNNEI. CDR3 size: 14 residues. Complete variable domain (other parts from reference TRBV2 and TRBJ1-5): EPEVTQTPSHQVTQMGQEVILRCVPISNHLYFYWYRQILGQKVEFLVSFYNNEISEKSEIFDDQFSVERPDGSNFTLKIRSTKLEDSAMYFCASSGVVEGQPQHFGDGTRLSIL.

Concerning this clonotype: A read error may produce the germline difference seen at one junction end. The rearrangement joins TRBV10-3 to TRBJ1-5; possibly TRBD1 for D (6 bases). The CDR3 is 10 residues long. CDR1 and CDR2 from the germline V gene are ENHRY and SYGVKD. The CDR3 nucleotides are TGTGCCATCGCGGCCCGGGGGCAGAACTTT. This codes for CAIAARGQNF.

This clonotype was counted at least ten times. CDR3 amino acids: CAISESLQGEETQYF. CDR3 DNA: TGTGCCATCAGTGAGTCGTTGCAGGGGGAAGAGACCCAGTACTTC. The chain combines TRBV10-3 with TRBJ2-5; TRBD1 matches 7 bases. V shed 0 bases and J 3 bases; nucleotides not matched to a gene: 4. Germline CDR1 and CDR2: ENHRY and SYGVKD. This CDR3 is built from 15 residues.

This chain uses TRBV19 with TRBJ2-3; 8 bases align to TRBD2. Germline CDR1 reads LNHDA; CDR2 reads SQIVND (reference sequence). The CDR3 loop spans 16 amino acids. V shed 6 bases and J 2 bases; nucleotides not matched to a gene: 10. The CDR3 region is CASSPEASGFTDTQYF. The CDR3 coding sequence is TGTGCCAGTAGCCCGGAGGCTAGCGGGTTCACAGATACGCAGTATTTT.

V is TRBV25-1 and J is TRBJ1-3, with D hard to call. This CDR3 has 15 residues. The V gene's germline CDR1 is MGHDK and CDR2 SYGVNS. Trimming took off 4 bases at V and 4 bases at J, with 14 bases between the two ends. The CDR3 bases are TGTGCCAGCAGTGGCTCCCCGGGGAGAGGAAACACCATATATTTT. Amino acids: CASSGSPGRGNTIYF. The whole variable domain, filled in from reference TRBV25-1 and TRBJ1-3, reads EADIYQTPRYLVIGTGKKITLECSQTMGHDKMYWYQQDPGMELHLIHYSYGVNSTEKGDLSSESTVSRIRTEHFPLTLESARPSHTSQYLCASSGSPGRGNTIYFGEGSWLTVV.

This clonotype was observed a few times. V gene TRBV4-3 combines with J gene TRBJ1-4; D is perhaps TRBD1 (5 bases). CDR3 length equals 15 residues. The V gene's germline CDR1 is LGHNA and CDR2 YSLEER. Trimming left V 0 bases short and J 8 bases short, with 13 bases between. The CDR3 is CASSQERGLGEKLFF. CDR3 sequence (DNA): TGCGCCAGCAGCCAAGAGCGGGGCTTGGGAGAAAAACTGTTTTTT.

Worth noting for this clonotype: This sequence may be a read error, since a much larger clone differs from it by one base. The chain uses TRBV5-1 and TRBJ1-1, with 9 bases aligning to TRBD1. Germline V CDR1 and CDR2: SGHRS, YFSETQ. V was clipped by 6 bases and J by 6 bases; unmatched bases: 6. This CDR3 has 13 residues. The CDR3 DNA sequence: TGCGCCAGCAACACAGGGGGCAGGGCTGAAGCTTTCTTT. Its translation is CASNTGGRAEAFF.